Following are 6 T cell receptor beta chains from one sample sequenced in a study of post-analysis software for immune sequencing data. Their recognized antigens are unknown. The TCR beta cDNA libraries contained unique molecular identifiers. TCRdb reprocessed the PCR reads with MiXCR, giving one entry per CDR3 protein. This table holds about 680,000 distinct CDR3 sequences, approximately 59% found once. Study results and limitations: Patients had higher frequencies than controls of about 5 TRBV segments, including TRBV5-6, TRBV5-1 and TRBV20-1.

The material sequenced was blood. These receptor sequences come from a girl aged 2-9 years with multiple sclerosis.

This clonotype has more than one count but fewer than ten. The chain employs TRBV10-1 and TRBJ2-1; possibly TRBD1 for D (6 bases). Trimming took off 6 bases at V and 6 bases at J, with 12 bases between the two ends. This CDR3 region has 13 residues. Per the germline V gene, CDR1 is WNHNN and CDR2 is SYGVQD (reference sequence). CDR3 sequence reads: CASSSGHPNEQFF. The CDR3 nucleotides are TGCGCCAGCAGCTCGGGACATCCCAATGAGCAGTTCTTC.

The chain employs TRBV4-1 and TRBJ1-3; the D is unclear. Trimming removed 3 bases from V and 4 bases from J, with 10 bases in between. Germline CDR1 and CDR2: MGHRA and YSYEKL. This CDR3 region has 14 residues. CDR3 region: CASSHPPGGNTIYF. The CDR3 region has the DNA TGCGCCAGCAGCCACCCCCCGGGAGGAAACACCATATATTTT.

This chain uses TRBV20-1 with TRBJ2-1; D might be TRBD2 (6 bases). V lost 5 bases and J lost 9, with 23 bases in between. The CDR3 is 15 residues long. Germline V lookup: CDR1 DFQATT, CDR2 SNEGSKA (reference sequence). The CDR3 nucleotides are TGCAGTGCTCCGGGGATTGCAACGGGAGTAAGTGAGCAGTTCTTC. Protein sequence: CSAPGIATGVSEQFF.

This clonotype was picked up one time. Given a much more abundant clone one base away, this may be a read error. V usage is TRBV5-6 and J usage is TRBJ1-5; 9 bases fit TRBD1. This CDR3 has 14 amino acids. Per the germline V gene, CDR1 is SGHDT and CDR2 is YYEEEE. As DNA, the CDR3 is TGTGCCAGCAGCCCGGGACAGGGTAATCGGCCCCAGCATTTT. As protein: CASSPGQGNRPQHF.

V gene TRBV12-3 or TRBV12-4 combines with J gene TRBJ2-7; 9 bases fit TRBD1. This CDR3 has 15 amino acids. Losses at the gene ends were 3 bases for V and 8 bases for J; bases not matched to a gene: 11. CDR3 loop: CASSFGGQGRGKQYF. The DNA for the CDR3 is TGTGCCAGCAGTTTTGGAGGACAGGGGAGGGGGAAGCAGTACTTC.

The chain links TRBV5-1 to TRBJ2-1; D is possibly TRBD2 (6 bases). The DNA end favors TRBJ2-7, so the J call may be wrong. The germline CDR1 and CDR2 sequences are SGHRS and YFSETQ. There are 14 residues in the CDR3. DNA for the CDR3: TGCGCCAGCAGCTTGACGGGAGTGGAACGCGAGCAGTACTTC. It codes for CASSLTGVEREQYF.